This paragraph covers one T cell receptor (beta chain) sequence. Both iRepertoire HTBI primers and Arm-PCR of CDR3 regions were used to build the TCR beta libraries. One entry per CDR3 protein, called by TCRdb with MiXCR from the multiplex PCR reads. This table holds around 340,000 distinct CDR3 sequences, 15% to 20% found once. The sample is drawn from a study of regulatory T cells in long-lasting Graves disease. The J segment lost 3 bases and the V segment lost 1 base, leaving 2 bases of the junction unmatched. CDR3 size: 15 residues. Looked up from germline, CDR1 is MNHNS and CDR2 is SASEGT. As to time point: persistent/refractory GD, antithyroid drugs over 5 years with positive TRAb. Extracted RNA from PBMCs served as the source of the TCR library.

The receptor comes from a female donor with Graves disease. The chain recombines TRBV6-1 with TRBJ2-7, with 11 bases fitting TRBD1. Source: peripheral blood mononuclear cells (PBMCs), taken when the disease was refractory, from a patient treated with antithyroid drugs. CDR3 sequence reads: CASSEEDRGLYEQYF. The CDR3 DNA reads TGTGCCAGCAGTGAAGAGGACAGGGGGCTCTACGAGCAGTACTTC.